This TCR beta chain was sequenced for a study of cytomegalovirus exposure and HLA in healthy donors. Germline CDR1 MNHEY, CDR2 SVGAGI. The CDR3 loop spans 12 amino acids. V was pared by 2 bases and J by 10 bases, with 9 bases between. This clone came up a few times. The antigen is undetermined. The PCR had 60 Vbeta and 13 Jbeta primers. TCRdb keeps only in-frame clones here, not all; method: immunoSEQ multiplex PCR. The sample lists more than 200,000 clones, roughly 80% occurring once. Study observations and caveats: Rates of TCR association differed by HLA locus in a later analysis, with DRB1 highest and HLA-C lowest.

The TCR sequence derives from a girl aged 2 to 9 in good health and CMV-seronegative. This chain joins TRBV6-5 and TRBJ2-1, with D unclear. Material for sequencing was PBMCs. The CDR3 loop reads CASSYPGGEQFF. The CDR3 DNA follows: TGTGCCAGCAGTTACCCGGGTGGCGAGCAGTTCTTC.